The entry below describes one T cell receptor (beta chain). In TCRdb, the 5' RACE reads were re-called with MiXCR into one record per CDR3 protein. Found here are about 620,000 distinct CDR3 sequences, roughly 18% of them singletons; the top ten hold around 12%. These data originate in a study of T-cell memory formation after mild COVID-19. The CDR3 contains 15 residues. Sequencing was performed on PBMCs or a T cell subset sorted from them (not recorded which). This clonotype originated in an adult woman who had mild COVID-19 (a few samples of this study predate the infection). Cell type and time point are not known. The chain couples TRBV21-1 to TRBJ2-5; the table's TRBD1 call for D was not verified on the DNA. TRBV21-1 is a documented pseudogene. The CDR3, as DNA: TGTGCCAGCGGCAAAGGACAGGGGGTCCAAGAGACCCAGTACTTC. Its protein product is CASGKGQGVQETQYF.